One and the same sample provided the 5 T cell receptor beta chains below, sequenced in a study of blood T cell repertoires in COVID-19. Method: immunoSEQ multiplex PCR; TCRdb's copy keeps in-frame clones and lacks some. The sample has 200,000 or so clones; 70% to 85% are singletons. Sequencing used peripheral blood. These receptors were taken from a human donor with acute or convalescent COVID-19. The donor label of this sample is uncertain.

The chain joins TRBV6-1 to TRBJ2-7; 9 bases are shared with TRBD2. J gave up 6 bases and V 2 bases, and 11 bases lay outside the gene matches. Per the germline V gene, CDR1 is MNHNS and CDR2 is SASEGT. The CDR3 length is 16 residues. CDR3 loop: CASSEQVPGLAGEQYF. The CDR3 DNA sequence: TGTGCCAGCAGTGAACAAGTACCGGGACTAGCAGGCGAGCAGTACTTC.

The rearrangement links TRBV21-1 to TRBJ2-5; the listed D gene, TRBD2, was not tested against the DNA. TRBV21-1 constitutes a pseudogene. The CDR3 runs to 19 residues. The CDR3 loop reads CANSRRAGTSGAGPGTQYF. CDR3 bases: TGTGCCAACAGCCGCCGGGCCGGGACTAGCGGGGCCGGGCCGGGGACCCAGTACTTC.

This sequence joins TRBV19 and TRBJ2-1, with 13 nucleotides matching TRBD2. The CDR3 has 17 residues. Trimming cost V 4 bases and J 1 base; bases outside gene matches: 4. Germline V CDR1 and CDR2: LNHDA, SQIVND (reference sequence). The CDR3 sequence is CASSSLGLAGSYNEQFF. The DNA of the CDR3 is TGTGCCAGTAGTAGCCTGGGACTAGCGGGATCCTACAATGAGCAGTTCTTC.

The chain is built from TRBV6-1 and TRBJ2-5; 10 bases are a match to TRBD2. The ends lost 3 bases at V and 0 bases at J; junction bases unmatched: 7. The CDR3 runs to 17 residues. Germline loops: CDR1 MNHNS, CDR2 SASEGT. DNA of the CDR3: TGTGCCAGCAGTGATCCCCTAGCGGGAGACTACCAAGAGACCCAGTACTTC. This sequence encodes CASSDPLAGDYQETQYF.

CDR3 coding DNA: TGTGCCTGGAGACCCTGGGTGGGGGCCGGCCGAATAAGCACAGATACGCAGTATTTT. Protein sequence: CAWRPWVGAGRISTDTQYF. The gene calls are TRBV30 and TRBJ2-3; possibly TRBD1 for D (6 bases). V was cut by 3 bases and J by 0 bases, with 25 bases left in between. The V gene's germline CDR1 is GTSNPN and CDR2 SVGIG (reference sequence). The CDR3 runs to 19 residues. Looking up the rest from reference TRBV30 and TRBJ2-3 gives the full variable domain: SQTIHQWPATLVQPVGSPLSLECTVEGTSNPNLYWYRQAAGRGLQLLFYSVGIGQISSEVPQNLSASRPQDRQFILSSKKLLLSDSGFYLCAWRPWVGAGRISTDTQYFGPGTRLTVL.